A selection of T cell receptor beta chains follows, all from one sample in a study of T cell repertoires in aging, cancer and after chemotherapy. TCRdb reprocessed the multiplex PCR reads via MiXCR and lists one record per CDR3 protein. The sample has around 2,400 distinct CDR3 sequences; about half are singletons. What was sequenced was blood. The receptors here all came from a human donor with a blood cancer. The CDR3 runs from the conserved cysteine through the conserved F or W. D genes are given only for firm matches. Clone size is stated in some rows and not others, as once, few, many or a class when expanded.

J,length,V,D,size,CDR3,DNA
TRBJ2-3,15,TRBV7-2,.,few,CASSLEPRGTDTQYF,TGTGCCAGCAGCTTAGAGCCCAGGGGCACAGATACGCAGTATTTT
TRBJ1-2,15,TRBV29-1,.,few,CSVEGGWGGNYGYTF,TGCAGCGTTGAAGGAGGTTGGGGGGGCAACTATGGCTACACCTTC
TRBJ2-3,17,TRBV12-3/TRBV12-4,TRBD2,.,CASSPEGSGGPTDTQYF,TGTGCCAGCAGCCCTGAGGGTAGCGGGGGACCCACAGATACGCAGTATTTT
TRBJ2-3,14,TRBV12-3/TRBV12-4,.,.,CASSLAGAIDTQYF,TGTGCCAGCAGTTTGGCGGGGGCAATAGATACGCAGTATTTT
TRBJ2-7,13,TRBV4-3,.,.,CASSRIQESEQYF,TGCGCCAGCAGCCGTATACAGGAATCCGAGCAGTACTTC
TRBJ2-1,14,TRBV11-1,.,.,CASSLPSSYNEQFF,TGTGCCAGCAGCTTGCCGTCTTCTTACAATGAGCAGTTCTTC
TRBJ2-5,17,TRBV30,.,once,CASSSGGRRAFEETQYF,TGTGCCAGTAGCTCTGGGGGCCGAAGGGCTTTTGAAGAGACCCAGTACTTC
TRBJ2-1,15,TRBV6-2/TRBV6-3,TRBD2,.,CASSYSRLAGVEQFF,TGTGCCAGCAGTTACTCTCGTCTAGCGGGGGTAGAGCAGTTCTTC
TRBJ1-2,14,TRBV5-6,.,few,CASSLAGAAGGYTF,TGTGCCAGCAGCTTGGCCGGGGCAGCTGGTGGCTACACCTTC
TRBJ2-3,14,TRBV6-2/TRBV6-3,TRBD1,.,CASSYEGASDTQYF,TGTGCCAGCAGTTACGAGGGGGCGTCGGATACGCAGTATTTT
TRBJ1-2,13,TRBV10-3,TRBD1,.,CDISGQVARGYTF,TGTGACATCAGTGGACAGGTGGCTCGGGGCTACACCTTC
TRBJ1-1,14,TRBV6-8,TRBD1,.,CAIKGAVGGTEAFF,TGTGCCATAAAGGGGGCAGTCGGGGGCACTGAAGCTTTCTTT
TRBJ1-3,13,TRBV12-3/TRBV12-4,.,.,CASSLIYGNTIYF,TGTGCCAGCAGTTTAATCTACGGAAACACCATATATTTT
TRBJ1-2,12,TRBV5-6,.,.,CASSSGIQGYTF,TGTGCCAGCAGCTCAGGGATTCAAGGCTACACCTTC
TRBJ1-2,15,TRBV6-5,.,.,CASSYSSGQVYGYTF,TGTGCCAGCAGTTACTCTTCAGGGCAGGTCTATGGCTACACCTTC
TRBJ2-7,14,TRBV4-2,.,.,CASSPGQPVDEQYF,TGTGCCAGCAGCCCCGGACAGCCGGTGGACGAGCAGTACTTC
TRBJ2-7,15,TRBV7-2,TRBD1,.,CASSRTGVGSYEQYF,TGTGCCAGCAGCCGGACAGGGGTTGGGTCCTACGAGCAGTACTTC
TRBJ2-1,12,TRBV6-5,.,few,CASSRPSLEQFF,TGTGCCAGCAGTCGCCCTTCTTTGGAGCAGTTCTTC
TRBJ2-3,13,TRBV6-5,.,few,CASASGYDNKQYF,TGTGCCAGCGCATCCGGGTACGATAATAAGCAGTATTTT
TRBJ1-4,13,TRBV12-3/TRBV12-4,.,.,CASSLGAARELFF,TGTGCCAGCAGCTTGGGGGCAGCCCGAGAACTGTTTTTT
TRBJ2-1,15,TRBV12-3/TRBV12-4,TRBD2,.,CASTQSGGAKGEQFF,TGTGCCAGCACCCAGAGCGGGGGGGCCAAAGGGGAGCAGTTCTTC
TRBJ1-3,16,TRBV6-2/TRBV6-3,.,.,CASSYDEERAGNTIYF,TGTGCCAGCAGTTACGATGAGGAGCGAGCAGGAAACACCATATATTTT
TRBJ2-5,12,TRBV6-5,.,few,CASSEIGETQYF,TGTGCCAGCAGTGAAATTGGAGAGACCCAGTACTTC
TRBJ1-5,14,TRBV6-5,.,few,CASSYSREGQPQHF,TGTGCCAGCAGTTACTCTCGGGAGGGACAGCCCCAGCATTTT
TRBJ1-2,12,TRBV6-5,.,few,CASSPDSYGYTF,TGTGCCAGCAGCCCCGACTCTTATGGCTACACCTTC
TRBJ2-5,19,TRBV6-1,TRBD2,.,CASSPSTGLAGGLRETQYF,TGTGCCAGCAGTCCTTCTACGGGACTAGCGGGGGGGCTCCGAGAGACCCAGTACTTC
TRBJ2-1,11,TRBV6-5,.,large,CASLAGNEQFF,TGTGCCAGCCTGGCGGGGAATGAGCAGTTCTTC
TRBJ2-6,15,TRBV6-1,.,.,CASSEAATGANVLTF,TGTGCCAGCAGTGAAGCGGCGACTGGGGCCAACGTCCTGACTTTC
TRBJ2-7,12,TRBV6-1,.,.,CASSYSQGEQYF,TGTGCCAGCAGTTACTCGCAAGGCGAGCAGTACTTC
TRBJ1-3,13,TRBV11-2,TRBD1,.,CASSVDRGHTIYF,TGTGCCAGCAGCGTGGACAGGGGCCACACCATATATTTT
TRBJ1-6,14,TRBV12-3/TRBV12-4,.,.,CASSFGGAHSPLHF,TGTGCCAGCAGTTTCGGGGGGGCGCATTCACCCCTCCACTTT
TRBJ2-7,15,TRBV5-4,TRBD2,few,CASSPGTSGTHEQYF,TGTGCCAGCAGCCCCGGGACTAGCGGTACCCACGAGCAGTACTTC
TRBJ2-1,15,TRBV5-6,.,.,CDSSKGTDPYNEQFF,TGTGACAGCAGCAAGGGGACGGACCCCTACAATGAGCAGTTCTTC
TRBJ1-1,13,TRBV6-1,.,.,CASREGLNSKAFF,TGTGCCAGTAGGGAGGGCCTCAACTCCAAAGCTTTCTTT
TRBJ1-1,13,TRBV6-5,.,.,CASSYRGGAEAFF,TGTGCCAGCAGTTACAGGGGGGGCGCTGAAGCTTTCTTT
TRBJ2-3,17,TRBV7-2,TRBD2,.,CASSPRGWTSDTDTQYF,TGTGCCAGCAGCCCTCGGGGTTGGACTAGCGACACAGATACGCAGTATTTT
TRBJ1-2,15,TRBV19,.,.,CASSLLGRPDYGYTF,TGTGCCAGTAGTCTATTGGGCCGCCCGGACTATGGCTACACCTTC
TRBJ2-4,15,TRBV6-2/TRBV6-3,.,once,CASRNTQLREDIQYF,TGTGCCAGCAGAAACACACAGTTACGGGAAGACATTCAGTACTTC
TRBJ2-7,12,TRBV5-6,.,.,CASSLPGYEQYF,TGTGCCAGCAGCTTGCCAGGCTACGAGCAGTACTTC
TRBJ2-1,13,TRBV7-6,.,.,CASSWGQGNEQFF,TGTGCCAGCAGCTGGGGGCAGGGGAATGAGCAGTTCTTC
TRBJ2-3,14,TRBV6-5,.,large,CASSPTRQADTQYF,TGTGCCAGCAGTCCTACTCGACAGGCAGATACGCAGTATTTT
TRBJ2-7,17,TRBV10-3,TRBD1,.,CAISEANRGGTRARQYF,TGTGCCATCAGTGAAGCCAACAGGGGTGGGACCCGGGCCAGGCAGTACTTC
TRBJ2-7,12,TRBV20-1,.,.,CSARGSGYEQYF,TGCAGTGCTAGAGGGTCAGGGTACGAGCAGTACTTC
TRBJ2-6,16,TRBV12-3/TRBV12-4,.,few,CASSQELFSGANVLTF,TGTGCCAGCAGCCAGGAACTCTTCTCTGGGGCCAACGTCCTGACTTTC
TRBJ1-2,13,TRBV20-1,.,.,CSASGGAIYGYTF,TGCAGTGCTAGTGGGGGGGCCATCTATGGCTACACCTTC